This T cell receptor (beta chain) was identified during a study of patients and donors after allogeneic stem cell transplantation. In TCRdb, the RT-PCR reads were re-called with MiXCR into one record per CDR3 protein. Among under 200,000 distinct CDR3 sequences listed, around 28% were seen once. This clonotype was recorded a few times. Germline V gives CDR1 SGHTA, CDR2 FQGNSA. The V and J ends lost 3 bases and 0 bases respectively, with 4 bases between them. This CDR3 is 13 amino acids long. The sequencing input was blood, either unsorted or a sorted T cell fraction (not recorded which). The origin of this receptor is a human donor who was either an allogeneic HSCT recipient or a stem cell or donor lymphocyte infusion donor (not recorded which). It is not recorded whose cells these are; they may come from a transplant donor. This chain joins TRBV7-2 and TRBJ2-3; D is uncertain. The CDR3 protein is CASSFASTDTQYF. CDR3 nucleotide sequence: TGTGCCAGCAGCTTCGCAAGCACAGATACGCAGTATTTT.